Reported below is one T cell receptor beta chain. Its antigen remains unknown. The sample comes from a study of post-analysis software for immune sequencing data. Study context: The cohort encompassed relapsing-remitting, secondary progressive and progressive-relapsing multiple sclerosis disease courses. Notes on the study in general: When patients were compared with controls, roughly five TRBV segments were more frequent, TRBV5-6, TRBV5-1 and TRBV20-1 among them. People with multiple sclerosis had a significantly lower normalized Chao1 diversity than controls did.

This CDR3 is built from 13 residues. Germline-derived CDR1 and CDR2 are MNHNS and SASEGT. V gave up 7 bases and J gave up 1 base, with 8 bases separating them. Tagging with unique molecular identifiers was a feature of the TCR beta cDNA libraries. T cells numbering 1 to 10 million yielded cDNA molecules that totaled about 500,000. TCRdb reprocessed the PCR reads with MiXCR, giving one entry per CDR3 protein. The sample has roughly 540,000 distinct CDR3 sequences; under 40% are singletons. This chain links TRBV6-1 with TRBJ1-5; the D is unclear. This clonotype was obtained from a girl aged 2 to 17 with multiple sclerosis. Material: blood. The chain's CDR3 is CASTLVSNQPQHF. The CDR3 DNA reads TGTGCCAGCACCTTGGTGAGCAATCAGCCCCAGCATTTT.